Listed here are 30 T cell receptor beta chains from one sample, sequenced in a study of T-cell reconstitution after alpha-beta-depleted transplantation in children. Unique molecular identifiers were used to barcode this TCRbeta library. One entry per CDR3 protein results from TCRdb running MiXCR on the PCR reads. The sample yields about 1,000,000 distinct CDR3 sequences, around 30% seen once. The starting material was PBMCs, mostly from graft donor cells, obtained 360 days after TCRalphabeta/CD19-depleted stem cell transplant. These receptors all come from a boy in the first two years of life who had a stem cell transplant for SCID, so the T cells may come from the graft donor.

The gene calls are TRBV28 and TRBJ2-5; TRBD2 matches at 8 bases. Germline V gene sequence: CDR1 MDHEN, CDR2 SYDVKM. The length of the CDR3 is 14 residues. J was trimmed by 5 bases and V by 7 bases; bases with no gene match: 9. The DNA of the CDR3 is TGTGCCAGCAAATTACCGGGCGGGAGGGAGACCCAGTACTTC. This codes for CASKLPGGRETQYF.

V and J are TRBV20-1 and TRBJ2-1; D assignment may be TRBD1 or TRBD2 (5 bases each). CDR1 is DFQATT and CDR2 is SNEGSKA in the germline V gene (reference sequence). The CDR3 length is 16 residues. Trimming cost V 0 bases and J 2 bases, with 14 bases left between them. DNA of the CDR3: TGCAGTGCTAGAGAGGGACCCTCCGGTCCCTACAATGAGCAGTTCTTC. It specifies CSAREGPSGPYNEQFF.

This clonotype showed up just a few times. The rearrangement links TRBV12-3 or TRBV12-4 to TRBJ2-1, with D maybe TRBD2 (5 bases). Trimming pared 0 bases from V and 5 bases from J, leaving 8 bases between. The CDR3 loop spans 14 amino acids. CDR3 DNA: TGTGCCAGCAGTTTAGCGGGGAGAAACAATGAGCAGTTCTTC. It is translated as CASSLAGRNNEQFF.

The J gene is TRBJ1-1, the V gene TRBV20-1; TRBD1 aligns across 10 bases. V dropped 0 bases and J dropped 8; count of bases not matched to a gene: 12. CDR3 length: 16 residues. Germline-derived CDR1 and CDR2 are DFQATT and SNEGSKA (reference sequence). The CDR3 sequence: CSAREETGGDEGEAFF. The CDR3 nucleotides are TGCAGTGCTAGAGAGGAGACAGGGGGCGACGAAGGGGAAGCTTTCTTT.

The rearrangement joins TRBV7-8 to TRBJ2-5; D unresolved. Trimming left V 1 base short and J 4 bases short, with 16 bases between. Germline-derived CDR1 and CDR2 are SGHVS and FQNEAQ. The CDR3 is 16 residues long. In DNA form, the CDR3 reads TGTGCCAGCAGCTTAGGGCTGTCTAGGGTGGTAGAGACCCAGTACTTC. Encoded protein: CASSLGLSRVVETQYF.

There are a few counts of this clonotype. The genes are TRBV11-1 and TRBJ2-7; D unclear. V gave up 5 bases and J gave up 2 bases, with 16 bases separating them. The CDR3 is made up of 15 amino acids. CDR1 SGHAT and CDR2 FQDESV come from the germline V gene (reference sequence). CDR3 protein: CASSPRGRPPYEQYF. The CDR3 coding sequence is TGTGCCAGCAGCCCGAGAGGACGGCCTCCCTACGAGCAGTACTTC.

This clonotype showed up just a few times. The V call is TRBV7-2, the J call TRBJ2-1; D is ambiguous. Germline-derived CDR1 and CDR2 are SGHTA and FQGNSA. The V and J ends lost 5 bases and 2 bases respectively, with 13 bases between them. The length of the CDR3 is 15 residues. CDR3 nucleotides: TGTGCCAGCAGCCTAAAGCTACACCCCTACAATGAGCAGTTCTTC. It codes for CASSLKLHPYNEQFF.

The chain couples TRBV5-7 to TRBJ2-6; 7 bases map to TRBD1. TRBV5-7 is known as an ORF, though its function is uncertain. The CDR3 runs to 15 residues. V trimming: 10 bases; J trimming: 1 base; junction bases outside the gene matches: 8. CDR3 region: CAASRGCSGANVLTF. The CDR3, as DNA: TGTGCCGCGAGCAGGGGGTGTTCTGGGGCCAACGTCCTGACTTTC.

V and J are TRBV9 and TRBJ2-7, with TRBD2 matching 7 bases. CDR3 length equals 16 residues. Trimming took 4 bases from V and 2 from J; bases not matched to a gene: 12. CDR1 and CDR2 (germline): SGDLS, YYNGEE. CDR3 region: CASSPRGGTNAYEQYF. CDR3 DNA sequence: TGTGCCAGCAGCCCCAGAGGAGGGACTAACGCCTACGAGCAGTACTTC.

The J gene is TRBJ1-2, the V gene TRBV12-3 or TRBV12-4; the match to TRBD1 covers 8 bases. The CDR3 spans 15 residues. V was clipped by 6 bases and J by 4 bases; unmatched bases: 10. Written as DNA, the CDR3 is TGTGCCAGCAGACCAGGGACAGGAGCCATCTATGGCTACACCTTC. Amino acid sequence: CASRPGTGAIYGYTF.

The rearrangement uses TRBV28 and TRBJ2-3; 7 bases fit TRBD1. Germline trimming cut 3 bases from V and 6 bases from J; bases unmatched to any gene: 12. The CDR3 is made up of 16 amino acids. CDR1 and CDR2 (germline): MDHEN, SYDVKM. The CDR3: CASSFYRGGQGDTQYF. The CDR3 DNA reads TGTGCCAGCAGTTTCTATCGAGGGGGCCAGGGGGATACGCAGTATTTT.

The rearrangement links TRBV20-1 to TRBJ1-1; the D gene is possibly TRBD1 (5 bases). In germline, CDR1 is DFQATT, CDR2 SNEGSKA (reference sequence). This CDR3 region has 11 residues. V lost 7 bases and J lost 11, with 17 bases in between. CDR3 amino acids: CSGQPGRTAFF. The CDR3 DNA reads as TGCAGTGGCCAACCAGGGCGGACCGCTTTCTTT.

J is TRBJ1-2 and V is TRBV28; D is uncertain. The CDR3 has 13 amino acids. The V end was cut by 5 bases, the J end by 2 bases, with 9 bases between. Germline CDR1 reads MDHEN; CDR2 reads SYDVKM. The CDR3 here is CASSLHTNYGYTF. Here the CDR3 DNA reads TGTGCCAGCAGTCTTCATACGAACTATGGCTACACCTTC.

The V call is TRBV4-2, the J call TRBJ2-2, with TRBD2 identical over 10 bases. This CDR3 has 16 residues. Trimming cost V 4 bases and J 3 bases; bases outside gene matches: 5. The V gene's germline CDR1 is LGHNA and CDR2 YNFKEQ. CDR3 sequence reads: CASSRSGGWDTGELFF. The CDR3 coding sequence is TGTGCCAGCAGCCGTAGCGGGGGGTGGGACACCGGGGAGCTGTTTTTT.

J is TRBJ2-7 and V is TRBV14; a weak D match, TRBD2 (6 bases). This CDR3 contains 14 residues. From germline, CDR1 is SGHDN and CDR2 FVKESK. Trimming took off 1 base at V and 5 bases at J, with 12 bases between the two ends. CDR3 in DNA: TGTGCCAGCAGCCAAGTTTCGGGGGTCAACGAGCAGTACTTC. As protein: CASSQVSGVNEQYF.

This chain joins TRBV20-1 and TRBJ2-5; D uncertain. Trimming shortened V by 6 bases and J by 4 bases, and 12 bases separated the two germline ends. This CDR3 has 12 amino acids. Germline CDR1 and CDR2: DFQATT and SNEGSKA (reference sequence). CDR3 bases: TGCAGTGCCATGGGGTACGGAGAGACCCAGTACTTC. The encoded protein is CSAMGYGETQYF.

The J gene is TRBJ2-1, the V gene TRBV7-9; a weak D match, TRBD2 (6 bases). The CDR3 length is 17 residues. Trimming removed 5 bases at V and 3 bases at J, with 20 bases between. Germline CDR1 and CDR2: SEHNR and FQNEAQ (reference sequence). The DNA of the CDR3 is TGTGCCAGCAGCCCAGGGCCCACGGGGGTCGGCTACAATGAGCAGTTCTTC. Amino acids: CASSPGPTGVGYNEQFF. The full variable domain, rest sourced from reference TRBV7-9 and TRBJ2-1, is DTGVSQNPRHKITKRGQNVTFRCDPISEHNRLYWYRQTLGQGPEFLTYFQNEAQLEKSRLLSDRFSAERPKGSFSTLEIQRTEQGDSAMYLCASSPGPTGVGYNEQFFGPGTRLTVL.

This clonotype was seen a few times. The V gene is TRBV7-2, the J gene TRBJ2-3; D ambiguous. CDR1 is SGHTA and CDR2 is FQGNSA in the germline V gene. V was clipped by 3 bases and J by 4 bases, with 14 bases between them. The CDR3 contains 15 residues. The CDR3 here is CASSFLIGRADTQYF. The CDR3 DNA is TGTGCCAGCAGCTTTCTTATCGGTCGAGCAGATACGCAGTATTTT.

About this clonotype: Relative to the germline gene, one junction end is altered; a read error may explain this. The chain recombines TRBV3-1 with TRBJ2-5, with a tentative D call TRBD2 (5 bases). From germline, CDR1 is LGHDT and CDR2 YNNKEL (reference sequence). This CDR3 has 12 amino acids. The CDR3 sequence: CASRGFQKTQYF. The CDR3 bases are TGTGCCAGCCGCGGGTTCCAAAAGACCCAGTACTTC.

This chain joins TRBV11-2 and TRBJ1-6, with 9 nucleotides matching TRBD1. CDR1 and CDR2 (germline): SGHAT, FQNNGV. Trimming at V came to 8 bases and at J to 10 bases, leaving 9 bases not matched to a gene. The CDR3 is 14 amino acids. This CDR3 is CASQTGQGHSPLHF. The CDR3 nucleotides read TGTGCCAGCCAGACGGGACAGGGTCACTCACCCCTCCACTTT.

The chain employs TRBV11-1 and TRBJ2-3, with a tentative D call TRBD1 (5 bases). CDR1 and CDR2 (germline): SGHAT, FQDESV (reference sequence). V was trimmed by 2 bases and J by 4 bases, leaving 10 bases between them. The CDR3 has 14 amino acids. The CDR3 DNA follows: TGTGCCAGCAGCTTATTTAGGGGCGCAGATACGCAGTATTTT. As protein: CASSLFRGADTQYF.

The V and J genes are TRBV29-1 and TRBJ2-3; D uncertain. With 3 bases removed from V and 2 bases from J, the gap between germline ends came to 15 bases. The germline CDR1 and CDR2 sequences are SQVTM and ANQGSEA. CDR3 length equals 15 residues. CDR3 DNA sequence: TGCAGCGTTGAGATGGTGGGATACCTCACAGATACGCAGTATTTT. Its protein product is CSVEMVGYLTDTQYF.

This clonotype was picked up a small number of times. Here the CDR3 reads CARNPAHQGLAGPTDTQYF. DNA of the CDR3: TGTGCCAGGAACCCTGCCCACCAGGGACTAGCGGGCCCCACAGATACGCAGTATTTT. V and J are TRBV2 and TRBJ2-3, with 12 positions matching TRBD2. The CDR3 consists of 19 residues. Germline V gene data show CDR1 as SNHLY and CDR2 as FYNNEI. Trimming removed 9 bases from V and 2 bases from J; junction bases left unmatched: 18.

This clonotype was counted many times. The V gene is TRBV5-1, the J gene TRBJ2-4, with 9 bases lining up with TRBD1. The germline V gene encodes CDR1 SGHRS and CDR2 YFSETQ. Trimming cost V 1 base and J 6 bases; bases outside gene matches: 2. CDR3 length equals 14 residues. This CDR3 reads CASSLTQGANIQYF. The CDR3 nucleotides read TGCGCCAGCAGCTTGACACAGGGGGCAAACATTCAGTACTTC. The whole variable domain, remainder taken from reference TRBV5-1 and TRBJ2-4, is KAGVTQTPRYLIKTRGQQVTLSCSPISGHRSVSWYQQTPGQGLQFLFEYFSETQRNKGNFPGRFSGRQFSNSRSEMNVSTLELGDSALYLCASSLTQGANIQYFGAGTRLSVL.

The chain is built from TRBV20-1 and TRBJ2-1, with TRBD2 matching 8 bases. Trimming at V came to 6 bases and at J to 9 bases, leaving 13 bases not matched to a gene. Germline V gives CDR1 DFQATT, CDR2 SNEGSKA (reference sequence). The CDR3 is 14 amino acids. The CDR3 protein is CSAVGSGGPGEQFF. The DNA of the CDR3 is TGCAGTGCGGTTGGGTCGGGGGGGCCGGGTGAGCAGTTCTTC.

This clonotype was seen more than once but under ten times. This chain uses TRBV7-2 with TRBJ1-1; D ambiguous. With 3 bases removed from V and 0 bases from J, the gap between germline ends came to 8 bases. The germline CDR1 and CDR2 sequences are SGHTA and FQGNSA. This CDR3 contains 14 residues. In DNA form, the CDR3 reads TGTGCCAGCAGCTTCCGAGTCTTGAACACTGAAGCTTTCTTT. This gives the protein CASSFRVLNTEAFF.

This clonotype was detected a few times. This chain links TRBV20-1 with TRBJ1-1; 8 bases fit TRBD1. CDR3 length: 17 amino acids. V shed 0 bases, J shed 1 base, and the junction held 10 bases outside the gene matches. In germline, CDR1 is DFQATT, CDR2 SNEGSKA (reference sequence). CDR3 protein: CSARDWAGGSKNTEAFF. The CDR3 DNA reads TGCAGTGCTAGAGATTGGGCAGGGGGCTCCAAGAACACTGAAGCTTTCTTT.

The V gene is TRBV12-3 or TRBV12-4, the J gene TRBJ2-5, with D unresolved. This CDR3 contains 16 residues. V was clipped by 3 bases and J by 4 bases, with 18 bases between them. Written as DNA, the CDR3 is TGTGCCAGCAGTTTCTTGTCGCAGGCAATCGGAGAGACCCAGTACTTC. Its translation is CASSFLSQAIGETQYF.

V is TRBV20-1 and J is TRBJ2-5, with D hard to call. The germline gives CDR1 DFQATT, CDR2 SNEGSKA (reference sequence). V was clipped by 6 bases and J by 5 bases, with 10 bases between them. The CDR3 sequence is 11 residues long. The CDR3 bases are TGCAGTGCGGTAGTTGGCGAGACCCAGTACTTC. It translates to CSAVVGETQYF.

There are a few counts of this clonotype. The chain carries TRBV3-1 and TRBJ2-7; D not certain. The V end was cut by 1 base, the J end by 5 bases, with 6 bases between. CDR1 LGHDT and CDR2 YNNKEL come from the germline V gene (reference sequence). The CDR3 totals 12 residues. The CDR3, as DNA: TGTGCCAGCAGCCAAGGTAACCACGAGCAGTACTTC. It is translated as CASSQGNHEQYF.